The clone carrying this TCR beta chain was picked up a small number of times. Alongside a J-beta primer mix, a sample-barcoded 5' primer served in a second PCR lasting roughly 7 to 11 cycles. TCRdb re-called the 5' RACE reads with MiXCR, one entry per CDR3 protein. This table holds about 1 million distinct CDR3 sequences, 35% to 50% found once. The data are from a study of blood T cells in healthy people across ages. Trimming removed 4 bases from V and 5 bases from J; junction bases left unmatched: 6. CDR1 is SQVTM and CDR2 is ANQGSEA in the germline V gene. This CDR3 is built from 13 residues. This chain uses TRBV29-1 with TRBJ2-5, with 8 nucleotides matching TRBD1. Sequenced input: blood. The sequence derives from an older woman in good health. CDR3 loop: CSVGRDRYETQYF. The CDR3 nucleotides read TGCAGCGTTGGCCGGGACAGGTACGAGACCCAGTACTTC.